This T cell receptor (beta chain) is drawn from a study of OX40 agonist ivuxolimab in advanced cancers. Profiled with immunoSEQ multiplex PCR; TCRdb holds only in-frame clones, not every one. There are about 59,000 clones in the sample; 85% to 90% occur only once, and 0.37% lies in the top ten. Study-wide findings and caveats: CD4+ and CD8+ blood T cells expanded clonally by week 6 at 0.1 to 3.0 mg/kg.

The CDR3 spans 15 residues. The ends lost 2 bases at V and 1 base at J; junction bases unmatched: 4. Germline CDR1 KGHSH, CDR2 LQKENI. As regards this clone: Its cognate antigen is unknown.

The V and J genes are TRBV18 and TRBJ1-1; TRBD1 matches at 7 bases. Sequenced material: CD4+ or CD8+ T cells sorted from blood, taken in a trial of the OX40 agonist ivuxolimab. This receptor was identified in an adult with an advanced solid tumor such as melanoma, head and neck, liver or kidney cancer. In nucleotides, the CDR3 is TGTGCCAGCTCACCAATAGAGGGGGCGAACACTGAAGCTTTCTTT. This translates into CASSPIEGANTEAFF.